This entry features one T cell receptor (beta chain) sequence. Its antigen specificity is not known. No much larger clone is present one base from it, and per-base qualities are unavailable. Including the terminal cysteine and phenylalanine, the CDR3 comprises 13 residues. Left in the record is the CDR3 DNA by itself, 39 bases read in frame from the first base. Via the germline V gene (reference sequence), CDR1 is LNHDA and CDR2 SQIVND. V sheds 4 bases and J sheds 4 bases, leaving 11 bases between their ends. These data come from a study of beta chain features in type 1 diabetes (dated by TCRdb to the late 2010s). About the study as a whole: Mean age, gender distribution, total cell number and subset yield were not different between patients and healthy donors. A total of 85 million to 140 million sorted cells were examined across all samples, and a strong correlation was observed between cell number per subset and RNA yield. The study compared the TCRB repertoires of sorted circulating CD4+ T cell subsets in recently diagnosed type 1 diabetes patients with those in matched healthy donors. Regulatory and stem cell-like memory subsets were obtained from only 8 patients and about eight healthy donors, while naive and central memory subsets were obtained from all 30 or so donors. General study outcomes and caveats: Patients with type 1 diabetes made fewer insertions and deleted more nucleotides at VDJ recombination sites, implying thymic rearrangement abnormalities. Type 1 diabetes patients showed a moderate but significant shortening of TCRB CDR3 length in all four CD4+ subsets. PCR might favor shorter templates, but patient and control samples were amplified and corrected together, so any skew would affect both groups equally. Naive, central memory and regulatory TCRB repertoires appeared to be more similar among patients than among healthy donors. Because cDNA was sequenced instead of genomic DNA, activated cells with high expression could be over-represented, although the groups did not differ in activation or CD3 levels. HLA sub-analyses involved small numbers of individuals, so any influence of HLA type on TCRB rearrangement remained unresolved.

Each donor gave one peripheral blood draw, averaging roughly 100 mL, which was collected into heparinised tubes. Using a panel that included CD45RO, CCR7, CD25, CD127, CD95 and CD27, naive, central memory, regulatory and stem cell-like memory CD4+ T cells were sorted on a BD FACSAria II. Every sorted population had a purity above 98%. Right away, PBMCs were isolated by Lymphoprep density gradient centrifugation and were stained directly, with no culture step. Samples were stained and sorted in pairs, with one healthy donor and one patient per experiment, so that batch effects were minimized. The entire amount of isolated RNA was reverse transcribed using the High Capacity cDNA Reverse Transcription Kit, so the sequenced TCRB transcripts were expressed ones. Deep immunoSEQ sequencing was applied to naive, central memory and regulatory T cell samples, giving an average of roughly 3.6 million total reads per sample. After sorted cells were lysed in RLT buffer, RNA was extracted with DNase-treated RNeasy Micro or Mini kits, with the choice depending on cell number. To prevent cross-contamination, each cell subset was processed individually, whereas patient and healthy donor samples were processed jointly. The immunoSEQ multiplex PCR was used to amplify TCRB sequences from cDNA, generating 87-bp fragments that spanned the CDR3 region. Amplicons were sequenced on the Illumina HiSeq platform. Turning to the authors' computational methods: Synthetic template baselines were used to correct PCR bias computationally, reads within Hamming distance 2 were collapsed together, and singletons that could not be merged were discarded. Reads were aligned against IMGT so that V, D and J genes, CDR3 length and insertions or deletions at six rearrangement sites could be assigned. Within each subset, clonotype counts were normalized to sorted cell number, and only after that were true diversity and Gini coefficients computed with the tcR R package. Repertoire sharing was quantified using the overlap coefficient calculated on TCRB nucleotide sequences. As a proxy for the pre-selection repertoire, out-of-frame TCRB sequences from naive cells were analyzed. TCRdb took this table from immuneACCESS and kept in-frame rearrangements with V and J called. Such tables lack part of the clones; where checked against another copy, unresolved V genes explain under half of the gap, and the rest is unexplained. V and J calls and clone size come straight from that table; D and trimming were deduced from the DNA. For this sample there are hundreds of thousands of clones; roughly 15% appear just once. About 0.097% of the sample comes from the top ten.

The receptor was isolated from a man younger than 35 in good health. The specimen was naive CD4+ T cells from blood. The cell subset or site label here, explained by the study, means: true naive CD4+ T cells. The chain is made from TRBV19 and TRBJ2-7; the D gene is perhaps TRBD2, from 6 matching bases. The sequence in DNA is TGTGCCAGTAGTAGACTAGACGGGTACGAGCAGTACTTC. Its translation reads: CASSRLDGYEQYF.